These 22 T cell receptor beta chains share one sample of origin, sequenced in a study of regulatory T cells in long-lasting Graves disease. Investigators prepared the TCR beta libraries by applying iRepertoire HTBI primers and Arm-PCR of CDR3 regions. TCRdb analysed the multiplex PCR reads with MiXCR anew, one entry per CDR3 protein. The profile shows around 450,000 distinct CDR3 sequences, roughly 21% of them singletons. Time point denoted: persistent/refractory GD, antithyroid drugs over 5 years with positive TRAb. Generation of the TCR library employed RNA extracted from PBMCs. This sample comprised peripheral blood mononuclear cells (PBMCs), obtained when the disease was refractory, from a patient treated with antithyroid drugs. All receptors derive from a female donor with Graves disease.

Remarks on this clonotype: Mismatch with germline at one junction end may stem from a read error. The chain is built from TRBV30 and TRBJ1-2; D is ambiguous. Germline V gene sequence: CDR1 GTSNPN, CDR2 SVGIG (reference sequence). This CDR3 has 14 residues. CDR3 coding DNA: TGTACCTGGAGTGGGCCCGAACCCCTTTATGGCTACACCTTC. Residues: CTWSGPEPLYGYTF. The entire variable domain, with the rest obtained from reference TRBV30 and TRBJ1-2, is as follows: SQTIHQWPATLVQPVGSPLSLECTVEGTSNPNLYWYRQAAGRGLQLLFYSVGIGQISSEVPQNLSASRPQDRQFILSSKKLLLSDSGFYLCTWSGPEPLYGYTFGSGTRLTVV.

This clonotype has only a few counts. The V gene is TRBV19, the J gene TRBJ1-5; TRBD1 agrees at 10 bases. Germline V gene lookup returns CDR1 LNHDA and CDR2 SQIVND (reference sequence). V was pared by 4 bases and J by 4 bases, with 7 bases of the junction left unmatched. This CDR3 spans 16 amino acids. Here the CDR3 DNA reads TGTGCCAGTAGTAGGGGGGACAGGGGCCAGAATCAGCCCCAGCATTTT. This translates into CASSRGDRGQNQPQHF.

This clonotype has just a few counts. V usage is TRBV12-3 or TRBV12-4 and J usage is TRBJ1-4, with 10 bases identical to TRBD1. The CDR3 has 17 residues. The V segment lost 6 bases and the J segment 8 bases; nucleotides outside the gene matches: 15. CDR3 amino acids: CASSSGTGDVTAEKLFF. For the CDR3, the DNA is TGTGCCAGCAGCTCGGGGACAGGGGACGTCACGGCCGAAAAACTGTTTTTT.

The sample holds many counts of this clonotype. Here the CDR3 reads CASSLGPFKQYF. The DNA of the CDR3 is TGTGCCAGCAGCTTGGGACCTTTCAAGCAGTACTTC. The chain carries TRBV7-2 and TRBJ2-7, with D possibly being TRBD1 or TRBD2 (5 bases each). Germline V gene lookup returns CDR1 SGHTA and CDR2 FQGNSA. The CDR3 spans 12 residues. Trimming cost V 3 bases and J 8 bases, with 11 bases left between them.

This clonotype has a count of ten or more. The J gene is TRBJ1-1, the V gene TRBV7-2, with unresolved D. The germline V gene encodes CDR1 SGHTA and CDR2 FQGNSA. The CDR3 is 16 residues long. V was cut by 0 bases and J by 0 bases, with 11 bases left in between. The CDR3 DNA reads as TGTGCCAGCAGCTTAGCGTTCGACGGGATGAACACTGAAGCTTTCTTT. Encoded protein: CASSLAFDGMNTEAFF.

In this sample, this clonotype turned up a few times. The V gene is TRBV5-6, the J gene TRBJ1-2; unclear D gene. This CDR3 comprises 15 residues. V lost 2 bases, J lost 0 bases, and 11 bases lay in between. Germline lookup yields CDR1 SGHDT and CDR2 YYEEEE. The CDR3 DNA reads TGTGCCAGCAGCTTTGTCGGCAAGACTAACTATGGCTACACCTTC. Amino acid sequence: CASSFVGKTNYGYTF.

A few counts support this clonotype. The rearrangement joins TRBV14 to TRBJ1-1; unclear D gene. V was cut by 4 bases and J by 1 base, with 10 bases left in between. Per the germline V gene, CDR1 is SGHDN and CDR2 is FVKESK. The length of the CDR3 is 14 residues. The CDR3 nucleotides are TGTGCCAGCAGCCCACTGGGCCCGAACACTGAAGCTTTCTTT. It yields the protein CASSPLGPNTEAFF.

This clonotype appeared many times. The chain links TRBV7-8 to TRBJ2-4, with 10 bases matching TRBD2. Germline V CDR1 and CDR2: SGHVS, FQNEAQ. V gave up 1 base and J gave up 13 bases; unmatched junction bases: 4. This CDR3 spans 13 amino acids. This CDR3 is CASSLVASGGQYF. As DNA, the CDR3 is TGTGCCAGCAGCTTAGTCGCTAGCGGGGGACAGTACTTC.

The chain links TRBV12-5 to TRBJ2-2, with 9 bases lining up with TRBD1. Trimming at V came to 2 bases and at J to 1 base, leaving 2 bases not matched to a gene. The CDR3 is 16 residues long. Germline V gene data show CDR1 as LGHNT and CDR2 as FRNRAP. CDR3 in amino acids: CASGLHRGQNTGELFF. In DNA form, the CDR3 reads TGTGCTAGTGGTTTGCACAGGGGGCAGAACACCGGGGAGCTGTTTTTT. Full variable domain (remainder filled in from reference TRBV12-5 and TRBJ2-2): DARVTQTPRHKVTEMGQEVTMRCQPILGHNTVFWYRQTMMQGLELLAYFRNRAPLDDSGMPKDRFSAEMPDATLATLKIQPSEPRDSAVYFCASGLHRGQNTGELFFGEGSRLTVL.

This chain uses TRBV30 with TRBJ1-1, with TRBD1 as a possible D gene (5 bases). The CDR3 has 13 amino acids. Per germline, CDR1 GTSNPN and CDR2 SVGIG (reference sequence). V was cut by 5 bases and J by 1 base, with 11 bases left in between. The CDR3 DNA follows: TGTGCCTGGGCGGGGACGGCGAACACTGAAGCTTTCTTT. It translates to CAWAGTANTEAFF.

This clonotype was found many times. This sequence joins TRBV12-3 or TRBV12-4 and TRBJ1-5; D might be TRBD1 (6 bases). V shed 6 bases and J shed 0 bases, with 12 bases lying between them. The CDR3 loop spans 15 amino acids. CDR3 sequence: CASSPGTSSNQPQHF. The CDR3 nucleotides read TGTGCCAGCAGCCCTGGGACAAGTAGCAATCAGCCCCAGCATTTT.

The chain combines TRBV20-1 with TRBJ1-2, with 10 bases that match TRBD1. The CDR3 runs to 15 residues. Trimming took 0 bases from V and 4 from J; bases not matched to a gene: 5. Germline lookup yields CDR1 DFQATT and CDR2 SNEGSKA (reference sequence). CDR3 sequence reads: CSARDRQGALYGYTF. As DNA, the CDR3 is TGCAGTGCTAGAGATCGACAGGGGGCCCTCTATGGCTACACCTTC.

The genes are TRBV28 and TRBJ2-1; 10 positions agree with TRBD1. Germline V gene sequence: CDR1 MDHEN, CDR2 SYDVKM. V lost 5 bases, J lost 6 bases, and 10 bases stayed unmatched. The CDR3 spans 16 residues. CDR3 coding DNA: TGTGCCAGCAGTGGCTCCGGGACAGGGGACTTCAATGAGCAGTTCTTC. Amino acid sequence: CASSGSGTGDFNEQFF.

This rearrangement joins TRBV7-3 to TRBJ2-5, with TRBD2 identical over 8 bases. The V segment lost 5 bases and the J segment 5 bases; nucleotides outside the gene matches: 10. CDR1 SGHTA and CDR2 FQGTGA come from the germline V gene. This CDR3 contains 15 residues. CDR3 bases: TGTGCCAGCAGCCCTACCGGGGGGGCCCAGGAGACCCAGTACTTC. Translation: CASSPTGGAQETQYF.

This clonotype showed up just a few times. This chain uses TRBV30 with TRBJ1-1; no clear D. Germline V gives CDR1 GTSNPN, CDR2 SVGIG (reference sequence). This CDR3 region has 14 residues. The V gene lost 7 bases and the J gene lost 0 bases, with 15 bases spanning the gap. This CDR3 reads CALEKLALNTEAFF. CDR3 DNA sequence: TGTGCCTTGGAGAAGTTAGCCTTGAACACTGAAGCTTTCTTT.

This clonotype came up a few times. The chain recombines TRBV6-1 with TRBJ1-5; weak D call: TRBD1 (6 bases). This CDR3 is 14 amino acids long. Germline CDR1 MNHNS, CDR2 SASEGT. V was pared by 11 bases and J by 5 bases, with 19 bases between. The CDR3 loop is CASASSDRYQPQHF. The CDR3 DNA reads as TGTGCCTCAGCATCCTCGGACAGATATCAGCCCCAGCATTTT.

The gene calls are TRBV7-3 and TRBJ2-2; 8 nucleotides agree with TRBD2. Germline V gene sequence: CDR1 SGHTA, CDR2 FQGTGA. The CDR3 consists of 19 residues. The V and J ends lost 0 bases and 3 bases, in that order; junction bases with no gene match: 12. The CDR3, as DNA: TGTGCCAGCAGCTTAACTCCCTTGAGCGGGGGAAGGGACACCGGGGAGCTGTTTTTT. Translated, it gives CASSLTPLSGGRDTGELFF.

This clonotype was counted many times. The chain couples TRBV2 to TRBJ2-7; D might be TRBD2 (5 bases). Trimming left V 3 bases short and J 1 base short, with 13 bases between. There are 15 residues in the CDR3. Looked up from germline, CDR1 is SNHLY and CDR2 is FYNNEI. For the CDR3, the DNA is TGTGCCAGCAGTGAGGGAAGAGGGATTTCCTACGAGCAGTACTTC. Translated: CASSEGRGISYEQYF.

A remark on this clonotype: A clone one base away is much larger, so this may be a read error. This rearrangement joins TRBV28 to TRBJ2-5; 8 bases map to TRBD1. The germline V gene encodes CDR1 MDHEN and CDR2 SYDVKM. The J segment lost 4 bases and the V segment lost 8 bases, leaving 12 bases of the junction unmatched. The CDR3 totals 15 residues. DNA for the CDR3: TGTGCCAGCCGTCCGCCCCGGACAGGGCGAGAGACCCAGTACTTC. It is translated as CASRPPRTGRETQYF.

This clonotype was seen only a few times. V gene TRBV29-1 combines with J gene TRBJ1-1, with D uncertain. Germline V lookup: CDR1 SQVTM, CDR2 ANQGSEA. Trimming left V 6 bases short and J 2 bases short, with 16 bases between. This CDR3 spans 14 amino acids. The CDR3 loop reads CSVPLGSANTEAFF. The CDR3, as DNA: TGCAGCGTCCCGTTGGGCTCCGCAAACACTGAAGCTTTCTTT.

This clonotype was detected ten times or more. The CDR3 nucleotides read TGTGCCAGCAGCCAAAACAGGGGGAACACTGAAGCTTTCTTT. Protein sequence: CASSQNRGNTEAFF. The chain couples TRBV14 to TRBJ1-1, with 7 bases identical to TRBD1. The V segment lost 2 bases and the J segment 1 base; nucleotides outside the gene matches: 1. Looked up from germline, CDR1 is SGHDN and CDR2 is FVKESK. The CDR3 sequence is 14 residues long.

The genes are TRBV30 and TRBJ1-1; the D is unclear. Germline lookup yields CDR1 GTSNPN and CDR2 SVGIG (reference sequence). The CDR3 runs to 11 residues. V was shortened by 5 bases and J by 6 bases, with 10 bases between the two germline ends. CDR3: CAWGRGAEAFF. In nucleotides, the CDR3 is TGTGCCTGGGGGCGAGGCGCTGAAGCTTTCTTT.